This paragraph reports one T cell receptor (beta chain). The data stem from a study of blood T cell repertoires in COVID-19. CDR1 is MGHRA, CDR2 YSYEKL, per germline. CDR3 length: 16 residues. With 1 base removed from V and 14 bases from J, the gap between germline ends came to 21 bases. Some clones are missing from TCRdb's copy, which holds only in-frame ones; the method was immunoSEQ multiplex PCR. The sample holds around 65,000 clones, around four fifths seen once. The chain joins TRBV4-1 to TRBJ1-6, with D tentatively TRBD1 (5 bases). The receptor's source is an older man with acute or convalescent COVID-19. The sequenced sample consisted of peripheral blood. The CDR3 here is CASSQGGGNPFRSLHF. The DNA for the CDR3 is TGCGCCAGCAGCCAAGGGGGGGGGAATCCTTTTCGGTCCCTCCACTTT.